One T cell receptor (beta chain) is described in this entry. Its antigen remains unidentified. The data were taken from a study of memory CD4+ T cells and cytomegalovirus serostatus. The sort gate was single viable CD3+CD4+CD8-CD45RO+ cells for memory CD4+ T cells. Donors' CMV status reflects serum IgG against pp150, pp28, p38, p52. Total CD4+ T cells were enriched by CD4 positive selection. General study findings and limits: The CMV-associated TCR signature appears largely within the CD4+ memory repertoire.

Per the original methods: Out-of-frame sequences were removed, leaving 2,204,828 distinct TCRbeta sequences. Measured with immunoSEQ multiplex PCR; TCRdb has only the in-frame clones, and not every one. From that table come the V and J calls and clone size; the DNA was used to work out D and trimming. The sample has almost 55,000 clones, roughly 72% seen once. The sample was memory CD4+ T cells from blood. This receptor was obtained from an adult in good health and CMV-seronegative.

The chain's CDR3 is CASSPDRAWGVGYTF. For the CDR3, the DNA is TGTGCCAGCAGTCCGGACAGGGCGTGGGGGGTCGGCTACACCTTC. The rearrangement uses TRBV27 and TRBJ1-2, with 8 positions matching TRBD1. The CDR3 loop spans 15 amino acids. V dropped 5 bases and J dropped 8; count of bases not matched to a gene: 13. CDR1 is MNHEY and CDR2 is SMNVEV in the germline V gene (reference sequence).